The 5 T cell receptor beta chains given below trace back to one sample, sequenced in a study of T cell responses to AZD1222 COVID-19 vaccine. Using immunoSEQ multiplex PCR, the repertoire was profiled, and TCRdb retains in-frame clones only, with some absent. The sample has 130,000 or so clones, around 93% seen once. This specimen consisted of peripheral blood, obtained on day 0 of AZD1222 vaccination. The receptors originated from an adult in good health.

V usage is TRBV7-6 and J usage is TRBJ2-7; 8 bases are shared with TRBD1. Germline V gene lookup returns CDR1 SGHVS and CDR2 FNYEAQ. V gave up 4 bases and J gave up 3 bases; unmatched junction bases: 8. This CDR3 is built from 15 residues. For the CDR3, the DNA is TGTGCCAGCAGCTCGAGACAGGGGAGAGGCTACGAGCAGTACTTC. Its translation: CASSSRQGRGYEQYF. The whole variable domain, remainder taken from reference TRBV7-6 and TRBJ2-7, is GAGVSQSPRYKVTKRGQDVALRCDPISGHVSLYWYRQALGQGPEFLTYFNYEAQQDKSGLPNDRFSAERPEGSISTLTIQRTEQRDSAMYRCASSSRQGRGYEQYFGPGTRLTVT.

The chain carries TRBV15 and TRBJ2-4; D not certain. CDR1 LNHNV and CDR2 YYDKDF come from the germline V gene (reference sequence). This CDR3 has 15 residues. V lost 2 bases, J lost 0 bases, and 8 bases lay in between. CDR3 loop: CATSRYSVAKNIQYF. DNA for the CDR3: TGTGCCACCAGCAGATACAGCGTAGCCAAAAACATTCAGTACTTC.

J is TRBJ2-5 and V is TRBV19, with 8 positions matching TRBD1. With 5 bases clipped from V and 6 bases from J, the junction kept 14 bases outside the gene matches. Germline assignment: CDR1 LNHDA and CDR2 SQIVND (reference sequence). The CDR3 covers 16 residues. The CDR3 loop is CASSLRLQGAGKTQYF. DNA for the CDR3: TGTGCCAGTAGTCTAAGGCTTCAGGGGGCCGGGAAGACCCAGTACTTC.

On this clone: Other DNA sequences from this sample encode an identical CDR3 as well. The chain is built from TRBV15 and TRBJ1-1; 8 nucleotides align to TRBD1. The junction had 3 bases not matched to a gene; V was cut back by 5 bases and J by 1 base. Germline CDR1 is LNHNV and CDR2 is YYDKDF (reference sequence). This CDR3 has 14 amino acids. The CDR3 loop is CATSRGQGNTEAFF. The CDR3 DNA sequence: TGTGCCACCAGCCGAGGACAGGGGAACACTGAAGCTTTCTTT.

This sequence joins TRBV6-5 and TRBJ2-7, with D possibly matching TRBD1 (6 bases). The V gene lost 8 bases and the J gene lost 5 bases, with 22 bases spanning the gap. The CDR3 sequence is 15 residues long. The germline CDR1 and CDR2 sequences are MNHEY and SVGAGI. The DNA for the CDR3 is TGTGCCAGCTCTAGCCGACAGGTCCTATCACACGAGCAGTACTTC. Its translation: CASSSRQVLSHEQYF.